This is a list of T cell receptor beta chains from one sample in a study of T cells in Graves' hyperthyroidism and ophthalmopathy. TCRdb itself ran the multiplex PCR reads through MiXCR, one entry per CDR3 protein. The sample has more than 150,000 distinct CDR3 sequences; 15% to 20% are singletons. The specimen sequenced was blood. All receptors derive from a woman in her fifties or sixties with Graves' hyperthyroidism. The conserved cysteine and the conserved F or W are not part of the CDR3 here. D genes are given only for firm matches.

d_call v_call cdr3_aa
TRBD1 TRBV20-1 SATDRGGSNQPQH
NA TRBV4-1 ASSQVRVTDTQY
NA TRBV2 ASERGVNTEAF
NA TRBV7-7 ASSLGWGGRGYNEQF
TRBD2 TRBV10-3 AISFTSGSNYEQY
TRBD2 TRBV9 ASSVGGAGGPQETQY
NA TRBV2 ASKEDVKTQY
NA TRBV9 ASSTNRGGGTDTQY
TRBD1 TRBV4-1 ASSLDRGTDTQY
NA TRBV10-3 AISEVGTKDNYGYT
NA TRBV24-1 ATSRRETSTDTQY
NA TRBV6-1 ASAWDPRMPAF
TRBD2 TRBV28 ASSLDQTSYHQETQY
NA TRBV18 ASSPSVRGSTEAF
TRBD2 TRBV27 ASRWTGLAGGNEQF